Listed below are T cell receptor beta chains from one sample, sequenced in a study of T-cell memory formation after mild COVID-19. TCRdb recomputed calls from the 5' RACE reads with MiXCR, one row per CDR3 protein. The sample includes some 300,000 distinct CDR3 sequences, 20% to 25% of them seen just once. The specimen was PBMCs or a T cell subset sorted from them (not recorded which). The receptor source for this set is a man aged 18 to 29 who had mild COVID-19 (a few samples of this study predate the infection). Cell type and time point are not known. Each CDR3 is given with its conserved first and last residue. A D gene is named only where the DNA matches it firmly. Clone sizes are given selectively: once, few, many, or a class where the clone is expanded.

cdr3_nt cdr3_aa clone_size d_call j_call v_call
TGCGCCAGCAGCTTAGACCAGGCGACCTACGAGCAGTACTTC CASSLDQATYEQYF few . TRBJ2-7 TRBV5-1
TGTGCCAGCAGTTTAAAGTCCACTAATGAAAAACTGTTTTTT CASSLKSTNEKLFF many . TRBJ1-4 TRBV12-3/TRBV12-4
TGCGCCAGCAGCCAGGCTACAGGGGGCCAATATGGCTACACCTTC CASSQATGGQYGYTF . TRBD1 TRBJ1-2 TRBV4-3
TGTGCCAGCAGCCCTTCCGGCATGAGGGCAGATACGCAGTATTTT CASSPSGMRADTQYF few . TRBJ2-3 TRBV7-2
TGTGCCAGCAGCGAGGGGGCAGGGGGCTACGAAAAACTGTTTTTT CASSEGAGGYEKLFF few TRBD1 TRBJ1-4 TRBV7-9
TGTGCCAGCAGCGCCCAGGGAGCGGGAGAGGGTGAGCAGTTCTTC CASSAQGAGEGEQFF . TRBD2 TRBJ2-1 TRBV9
TGTGCCAGCAGCATGACGACAGGTCCTTCTTTCTTT CASSMTTGPSFF few . TRBJ1-1 TRBV7-9
TGTGCCAGCAGCTCCCCGGCCGGGACACCGCGATCTGGGTCCAACGTCCTGACTTTC CASSSPAGTPRSGSNVLTF . . TRBJ2-6 TRBV7-2
TGTGCCATCAGTGAGAGGACAGGGCGACAGCCCCAGCATTTT CAISERTGRQPQHF . TRBD1 TRBJ1-5 TRBV10-3
TGTGCCAGCAGCGCTTCAATGTACAATGAGCAGTTCTTC CASSASMYNEQFF . . TRBJ2-1 TRBV9
TGTGCCAGCAGCTTCGACGGCTCCTACAATGAGCAGTTCTTC CASSFDGSYNEQFF few . TRBJ2-1 TRBV5-6
TGCAGTGCTCGGTCCCAAGGGGATGTTGGCTACACCTTC CSARSQGDVGYTF few . TRBJ1-2 TRBV20-1
TGTGCCAGCAGCGCCGGGGACAGTTCGGGAGATACGCAGTATTTT CASSAGDSSGDTQYF few TRBD1 TRBJ2-3 TRBV9
TGTGCCAGCAGTGATCCCGGGACAGGGGTGGCAGATACGCAGTATTTT CASSDPGTGVADTQYF . TRBD1 TRBJ2-3 TRBV25-1
TGTGCCTGGAGTGTTGGCGGGGTTAATGAGCAGTTCTTC CAWSVGGVNEQFF . . TRBJ2-1 TRBV30